This T cell receptor (beta chain) was obtained from a study of blood T cell repertoires in COVID-19. Study information: The study drew acute and convalescent COVID-19 samples from the United States, Italy and Spain. The cDNA or gDNA used as material had been derived from T cells, B-cell-depleted T cells, or PBMCs.

Followed longitudinally, the Seattle patients had been enrolled during active infection. Study processing details: Nucleated cell counts were estimated from reference gene primer amplification. Measured with immunoSEQ multiplex PCR; TCRdb has only the in-frame clones, and not every one. From that table come the V and J calls and clone size; the DNA was used to work out D and trimming. Among approximately 230,000 clones, around 88% were seen once, and the ten largest hold about 5.9%. Trimming cost V 7 bases and J 1 base, with 14 bases left between them. The germline gives CDR1 SQVTM, CDR2 ANQGSEA. This CDR3 spans 14 amino acids.

The clonotype was recovered from a woman aged 25 to 39 with COVID-19, enrolled during active disease. What was sequenced was peripheral blood. The rearrangement links TRBV29-1 to TRBJ2-1, with D possibly TRBD1 on 6 matching bases. Written as DNA, the CDR3 is TGCAGCGGTTTAGACAGGACGTCCTACAATGAGCAGTTCTTC. It codes for CSGLDRTSYNEQFF.